Below, 6 T cell receptor beta chains from the same sample are listed, as sequenced in a study of blood T cell repertoires in COVID-19. Data came from immunoSEQ multiplex PCR; TCRdb stores just in-frame clones and leaves some out. The table shows some 250,000 clones, with just over 85% occurring only once. The sample was peripheral blood. The receptors here all came from a man aged 25 to 45 who had recovered from COVID-19.

This clone was detected a few times. The rearrangement links TRBV3-1 (or the pseudogene TRBV3-2) to TRBJ2-3; D not certain. V lost 7 bases and J 2 bases, leaving 10 bases between the germline ends. Germline CDR1 LGHDT, CDR2 YNNKEL (reference sequence). The CDR3 is 13 residues long. The CDR3 sequence is CASIGGNTDTQYF. CDR3 sequence (DNA): TGTGCCAGCATAGGCGGTAACACAGATACGCAGTATTTT.

The V gene is TRBV5-4, the J gene TRBJ2-7; possibly TRBD2 for D (6 bases). The V gene's germline CDR1 is SGHNT and CDR2 YYREEE (reference sequence). The CDR3 is 15 amino acids. Trimming cost V 1 base and J 4 bases, with 15 bases left between them. CDR3 sequence reads: CASSLYAVGGYEQYF. As DNA, the CDR3 is TGTGCCAGCAGCTTGTACGCGGTCGGAGGGTACGAGCAGTACTTC.

The genes are TRBV18 and TRBJ1-5; the match to TRBD1 covers 10 bases. This CDR3 comprises 15 residues. J was trimmed by 4 bases and V by 3 bases; bases with no gene match: 3. The germline V gene encodes CDR1 KGHSH and CDR2 LQKENI. The DNA of the CDR3 is TGTGCCAGCTCACCTCCGGGACAGGGGAATCAGCCCCAGCATTTT. This sequence encodes CASSPPGQGNQPQHF.

The chain employs TRBV2 and TRBJ1-1; 8 bases align to TRBD1. With V trimmed by 4 bases and J by 4 bases, 11 bases remained unmatched. The CDR3 is 16 amino acids. Germline V gene sequence: CDR1 SNHLY, CDR2 FYNNEI. The CDR3 DNA sequence: TGTGCCAGCAGTGTAGACAGGGGAGATTTGGGCACTGAAGCTTTCTTT. Its translation: CASSVDRGDLGTEAFF.

V and J are TRBV7-8 and TRBJ2-5; tentatively, D is TRBD2 (5 bases). Per germline, CDR1 SGHVS and CDR2 FQNEAQ. With 5 bases removed from V and 9 bases from J, the gap between germline ends came to 10 bases. This CDR3 contains 11 residues. The CDR3 DNA reads TGTGCCAGCAGCCCTCGGGGAGCCCAGTACTTC. Encoded protein: CASSPRGAQYF.

The genes are TRBV4-2 and TRBJ2-3; D perhaps matches TRBD1 (6 bases). The CDR3 contains 16 residues. The germline gives CDR1 LGHNA, CDR2 YNFKEQ. V was cut by 5 bases and J by 2 bases, with 17 bases left in between. The DNA of the CDR3 is TGTGCCAGCAGCTACGGACAGACCAGTTACACAGATACGCAGTATTTT. This codes for CASSYGQTSYTDTQYF.